One sample yielded the 29 T cell receptor beta chains listed below, sequenced in a study of regulatory T cells in long-lasting Graves disease (dated by TCRdb to the early 2020s). Libraries were prepared through multiplex PCR. The sample was run on an Illumina HiSeq 4000. To build TCR beta libraries, CDR3 regions were amplified by Arm-PCR using iRepertoire HTBI primers. TCRdb reprocessing: public reads trimmed at Q25 with fastp, clones called with MiXCR, in-frame beta chains kept. Each entry is one CDR3 protein sequence, shown with its most common DNA and genes. Here the sample has roughly 510,000 distinct CDR3 sequences; more than 15% occur a single time. In total, the top ten clones hold around 12% of the sample. This specimen's time point label, per the study, means: newly diagnosed GD, antithyroid drugs for less than 3 months. For both TCR sequencing and RNA sequencing, RNA was extracted from PBMCs using TRIzol.

These data were also reused for a study on T cells in Graves' hyperthyroidism and ophthalmopathy.

The sequencing here drew on peripheral blood mononuclear cells (PBMCs), taken at new diagnosis, from a patient treated with antithyroid drugs. Every receptor here comes from a man younger than 35 with Graves disease. Donor details come from another sample of the same person, matched by shared clones.

This clonotype was recorded many times. The CDR3 DNA reads TGCAGTGCTAGAAATCCCGGAGCATCCTACGAGCAGTACTTC. Protein product: CSARNPGASYEQYF. This sequence joins TRBV20-1 and TRBJ2-7; D unresolved. The CDR3 contains 14 residues. V lost 2 bases, J lost 1 base, and 12 bases lay in between. Germline CDR1 reads DFQATT; CDR2 reads SNEGSKA (reference sequence).

This clonotype was counted between two and nine times. In DNA form, the CDR3 reads TGTGCCAGCAGCTTAGTGAGGACTACGGGTGGTGACGAGCAGTACTTC. The encoded protein is CASSLVRTTGGDEQYF. The chain carries TRBV7-2 and TRBJ2-7, with D possibly matching TRBD2 (6 bases). Per the germline V gene, CDR1 is SGHTA and CDR2 is FQGNSA. CDR3 size: 16 residues. Between the trimmed V and J ends, which lost 1 base and 5 bases, there was a span of 18 bases.

This clonotype was counted many times. The genes are TRBV6-1 and TRBJ2-7; TRBD2 is a possible D gene (5 bases). The CDR3 extends over 13 amino acids. Germline values: CDR1 MNHNS, CDR2 SASEGT. With 6 bases removed from V and 6 bases from J, the gap between germline ends came to 15 bases. CDR3 nucleotides: TGTGCCAGCAGCCCCGGGCTAGCTGGCGAGCAGTACTTC. It yields the protein CASSPGLAGEQYF.

V and J are TRBV3-1 and TRBJ2-3, with D hard to call. The CDR3 has 13 amino acids. With 0 bases removed from V and 7 bases from J, the gap between germline ends came to 8 bases. Germline V lookup: CDR1 LGHDT, CDR2 YNNKEL (reference sequence). CDR3 sequence reads: CASSQDRGYTQYF. In DNA form, the CDR3 reads TGTGCCAGCAGCCAAGATCGAGGTTATACGCAGTATTTT.

This clonotype was seen many times. This chain connects TRBV29-1 to TRBJ2-3; D gene unclear. Trimming pared 0 bases from V and 8 bases from J, leaving 15 bases between. Germline CDR1 is SQVTM and CDR2 is ANQGSEA. The CDR3 covers 14 residues. CDR3 in amino acids: CSVEDRDSLGTQYF. CDR3 bases: TGCAGCGTTGAAGATCGTGACTCCCTAGGTACGCAGTATTTT.

In its sample, this clonotype was seen many times. The chain combines TRBV20-1 with TRBJ1-3; D may be TRBD1 (6 bases). The CDR3 spans 15 residues. V lost 1 base, J lost 4 bases, and 14 bases lay in between. Germline assignment: CDR1 DFQATT and CDR2 SNEGSKA (reference sequence). The CDR3 is CSARGFGGLGNTIYF. In DNA form, the CDR3 reads TGCAGTGCTAGAGGCTTCGGGGGGCTAGGAAACACCATATATTTT.

This clonotype came up a few times. V gene TRBV29-1 combines with J gene TRBJ2-3; the D is unclear. The CDR3 runs to 14 residues. CDR1 is SQVTM, CDR2 ANQGSEA, per germline. Trimming removed 1 base at V and 2 bases at J, with 10 bases between. CDR3 in DNA: TGCAGCGTTGAAGGGGTCTTTTTCACAGATACGCAGTATTTT. Its translation: CSVEGVFFTDTQYF.

This clonotype was seen many times. The V and J genes are TRBV2 and TRBJ1-1, with D possibly TRBD1 on 6 matching bases. Trimming removed 8 bases at V and 6 bases at J, with 22 bases between. Germline V gene data show CDR1 as SNHLY and CDR2 as FYNNEI. This CDR3 comprises 15 residues. CDR3 amino acids: CASAYGLGGAPEAFF. The CDR3 nucleotides are TGTGCCAGCGCGTATGGGTTAGGGGGTGCACCTGAAGCTTTCTTT.

To note about this clonotype: At one end the junction does not follow the germline gene, possibly because of a read error. The rearrangement links TRBV4-2 to TRBJ1-2, with D possibly TRBD1 on 6 matching bases. Germline loops: CDR1 LGHNA, CDR2 YNFKEQ. There are 13 residues in the CDR3. CDR3 sequence: CASSLRGAPRPNF. The CDR3 bases are TGTGCCAGCAGCCTACGGGGGGCTCCAAGGCCCAACTTC.

This clonotype was counted many times. The J gene is TRBJ2-7, the V gene TRBV29-1; possibly TRBD2 for D (6 bases). Deletions cut 3 bases from V and 2 bases from J, with 11 bases between. The germline CDR1 and CDR2 sequences are SQVTM and ANQGSEA. The CDR3 is 13 amino acids. CDR3 protein: CSVDRRGTYEQYF. DNA for the CDR3: TGCAGCGTTGATAGGAGGGGAACCTACGAGCAGTACTTC.

This clonotype was counted many times. V gene TRBV11-2 combines with J gene TRBJ2-7; D may be TRBD1 or TRBD2 (5 bases each). Germline V gene sequence: CDR1 SGHAT, CDR2 FQNNGV. V lost 5 bases and J 3 bases, leaving 11 bases between the germline ends. The CDR3 is 13 amino acids. The CDR3 DNA reads TGTGCCAGCAGCGGGGACGGAGACTACGAGCAGTACTTC. Its translation is CASSGDGDYEQYF.

In this sample, this clonotype turned up many times. The chain joins TRBV11-1 to TRBJ2-6, with D possibly being TRBD1 (6 bases). The length of the CDR3 is 16 residues. V lost 5 bases to trimming and J lost 5 bases, with 16 bases between them. Germline-derived CDR1 and CDR2 are SGHAT and FQDESV (reference sequence). In DNA, the CDR3 is TGTGCCAGCAGCCCCATCTCAGGGGACAGGGCCAACGTCCTGACTTTC. This sequence encodes CASSPISGDRANVLTF.

The chain links TRBV4-1 to TRBJ2-1, with D unresolved. The CDR3 loop spans 15 amino acids. Trimming removed 6 bases from V and 2 bases from J, with 14 bases in between. Germline V CDR1 and CDR2: MGHRA, YSYEKL. CDR3 region: CASRPGQWAYNEQFF. The CDR3 DNA reads TGCGCCAGCAGGCCGGGCCAATGGGCCTACAATGAGCAGTTCTTC.

The chain joins TRBV5-4 to TRBJ2-7; possibly TRBD2 for D (5 bases). Germline V gives CDR1 SGHNT, CDR2 YYREEE (reference sequence). There are 15 residues in the CDR3. V was pared by 4 bases and J by 0 bases, with 14 bases between. In DNA form, the CDR3 reads TGTGCCAGCAGCCTAGGACTCAAGAGCTCCTACGAGCAGTACTTC. Protein: CASSLGLKSSYEQYF.

This sequence joins TRBV14 and TRBJ1-2; D not certain. The CDR3 totals 13 residues. Germline-derived CDR1 and CDR2 are SGHDN and FVKESK. V lost 3 bases, J lost 4 bases, and 9 bases lay in between. The CDR3 bases are TGTGCCAGCAGCCACGATAAGAGCTATGGCTACACCTTC. It codes for CASSHDKSYGYTF.

This clonotype was detected a few times. The conserved phenylalanine or tryptophan is not found at the CDR3 terminus, so this likely reflects a read error. The DNA is left out, because the CDR3 cannot be placed on it with certainty; the CDR3 is given as TCRdb lists it. This chain uses TRBV7-9 with TRBJ2-7; the table's D call of TRBD1 was not tested on the DNA. The CDR3 spans 12 residues, counting both ends. CDR1 is SEHNR, CDR2 FQNEAQ, per germline (reference sequence). This CDR3 is CASSLVGQGYTR.

This chain uses TRBV7-9 with TRBJ1-2; TRBD1 is a possible D gene (5 bases). V lost 6 bases and J lost 4, with 15 bases in between. Germline V CDR1 and CDR2: SEHNR, FQNEAQ (reference sequence). CDR3 length equals 14 residues. The CDR3 loop is CASSFPGLGYGYTF. For the CDR3, the DNA is TGTGCCAGCAGTTTCCCAGGGTTAGGCTATGGCTACACCTTC.

The sample holds many counts of this clonotype. The V call is TRBV9, the J call TRBJ2-3; D may be TRBD2 (6 bases). The CDR3 spans 16 residues. Deletions cut 1 base from V and 2 bases from J, with 14 bases between. Germline V gene sequence: CDR1 SGDLS, CDR2 YYNGEE. CDR3 DNA sequence: TGTGCCAGCAGCGTAACGACGGGACTTTACACAGATACGCAGTATTTT. This gives the protein CASSVTTGLYTDTQYF.

The chain combines TRBV20-1 with TRBJ2-1, with D possibly being TRBD2 (6 bases). The CDR3 runs 17 residues. The germline V and J ends were trimmed by 0 bases and 0 bases, with 15 bases remaining between them. Germline V gene sequence: CDR1 DFQATT, CDR2 SNEGSKA (reference sequence). The CDR3 region has the DNA TGCAGTGCTAGAGATTTGACTAGGCTAAGCTCCTACAATGAGCAGTTCTTC. Translation: CSARDLTRLSSYNEQFF.

The CDR3 DNA follows: TGCGCCAGCGGGCGGGAGGCCCGCACAGATACGCAGTATTTT. Its translation is CASGREARTDTQYF. V is TRBV4-1 and J is TRBJ2-3, with 8 bases fitting TRBD2. V lost 8 bases to trimming and J lost 1 base; unmatched junction nucleotides: 5. The CDR3 length is 14 residues. Germline assignment: CDR1 MGHRA and CDR2 YSYEKL.

This clonotype was counted ten times or more. This chain links TRBV6-2 or TRBV6-3 with TRBJ2-7, with 7 bases identical to TRBD2. CDR3 length equals 15 residues. The germline gives CDR1 MNHEY, CDR2 SVGEGT. V was clipped by 0 bases and J by 6 bases; unmatched bases: 8. This chain's CDR3 is CASSYSGAGVGEQYF. In DNA form, the CDR3 reads TGTGCCAGCAGTTACTCCGGTGCGGGGGTTGGCGAGCAGTACTTC.

Many counts were recorded for this clonotype. This chain uses TRBV2 with TRBJ1-5; D possibly corresponds to TRBD1 (5 bases). The length of the CDR3 is 17 residues. Trimming shortened V by 2 bases and J by 3 bases, and 17 bases separated the two germline ends. The germline V gene encodes CDR1 SNHLY and CDR2 FYNNEI. The DNA of the CDR3 is TGTGCCAGCAGTGAATCTAGGGGCCTGCCTTCCAATCAGCCCCAGCATTTT. This encodes CASSESRGLPSNQPQHF.

This clonotype was counted many times. The chain has TRBV2 and TRBJ2-1; possible D gene TRBD1, 5 bases. Germline V CDR1 and CDR2: SNHLY, FYNNEI. V was shortened by 3 bases and J by 9 bases, with 15 bases between the two germline ends. The CDR3 contains 14 residues. Here the CDR3 reads CASSDAGSVGEQFF. In DNA form, the CDR3 reads TGTGCCAGCAGTGACGCAGGGTCAGTCGGTGAGCAGTTCTTC.

The chain combines TRBV4-1 with TRBJ2-7; TRBD1 matches 9 bases. Looked up from germline, CDR1 is MGHRA and CDR2 is YSYEKL. Trimming at V came to 1 base and at J to 4 bases, leaving 2 bases not matched to a gene. The CDR3 is made up of 14 amino acids. The CDR3 loop is CASSQGTGVYEQYF. The CDR3 coding sequence is TGCGCCAGCAGCCAAGGGACAGGGGTTTACGAGCAGTACTTC.

The rearrangement links TRBV20-1 to TRBJ2-7; TRBD2 agrees at 9 bases. The germline gives CDR1 DFQATT, CDR2 SNEGSKA (reference sequence). The V gene end was trimmed by 0 bases and the J gene end by 3 bases; junction bases not matched to a gene: 6. The CDR3 totals 15 residues. Here the CDR3 reads CSARDPLTSGYEQYF. The CDR3 DNA follows: TGCAGTGCTAGAGATCCCCTGACTAGCGGCTACGAGCAGTACTTC.

This clonotype was counted at least ten times. The rearrangement joins TRBV18 to TRBJ1-3, with D perhaps TRBD1 (5 bases). The CDR3 runs to 16 residues. Per the germline V gene, CDR1 is KGHSH and CDR2 is LQKENI. Trimming left V 0 bases short and J 0 bases short, with 9 bases between. The DNA of the CDR3 is TGTGCCAGCTCACCACCAGGGACCCGCTCTGGAAACACCATATATTTT. Protein sequence: CASSPPGTRSGNTIYF.

This chain links TRBV20-1 with TRBJ2-3, with a possible D match to TRBD2 (5 bases). Trimming took 3 bases from V and 0 from J, leaving 22 bases between them. The CDR3 loop spans 18 amino acids. Germline CDR1 DFQATT, CDR2 SNEGSKA (reference sequence). The CDR3 DNA follows: TGCAGTGCTAGCTCCCTCACGGAGGCGGGCACTAGCACAGATACGCAGTATTTT. This gives the protein CSASSLTEAGTSTDTQYF.

This clonotype was observed many times. This rearrangement joins TRBV20-1 to TRBJ2-7, with D possibly being TRBD1 or TRBD2 (5 bases each). Germline V gene lookup returns CDR1 DFQATT and CDR2 SNEGSKA (reference sequence). V gave up 5 bases and J gave up 0 bases, with 11 bases separating them. The CDR3 spans 13 residues. CDR3 region: CSAQPGHSYEQYF. The CDR3, as DNA: TGCAGTGCTCAGCCGGGGCACTCCTACGAGCAGTACTTC.

The chain joins TRBV7-9 to TRBJ2-3; 7 bases line up with TRBD2. This CDR3 is 13 amino acids long. Germline V CDR1 and CDR2: SEHNR, FQNEAQ (reference sequence). J was trimmed by 6 bases and V by 5 bases; bases with no gene match: 5. CDR3 sequence (DNA): TGTGCCAGCAGCCTCGACGGGGGGGATACGCAGTATTTT. Protein: CASSLDGGDTQYF.